The next 24 T cell receptor delta chains were all read from a single sample in a study of γδ T cells in repeated Plasmodium falciparum infection. Vgamma9/Vdelta2+ and Vdelta2-negative gammadelta T cells were flow-sorted from PBMC for bulk sequencing. TCRdb fed the multiplex PCR reads to CATT. Of 90,000 or so delta-chain clones listed, over 0.9% are singletons. The sample comprised gamma-delta T cells from blood. These receptors originate from a pool of human donors (malaria-infected and uninfected, not separated).

This clone was seen more than once but under ten times. The protein recorded in TCRdb matches a much larger clone and deviates from this DNA's translation at residue 12, suggesting a read error; the protein here is obtained by translating the DNA. The CDR3 loop reads CACDTLLGDTSRDTRQMFF. For the CDR3, the DNA is TGTGCCTGTGACACCCTACTGGGGGATACCTCCCGGGACACCCGACAGATGTTTTTC. The chain uses TRDV2 and TRDJ3; 12 bases align to TRDD3. TCRdb supplies no J gene; here it was assigned by aligning the nucleotide sequence to germline. The CDR3 is 19 amino acids. Germline V gene lookup returns CDR1 GEAIGNYY and CDR2 EKD.

This clone was counted only a few times. TCRdb records a much larger clone's protein for this DNA, with a difference at residue 11 that likely arises from a read error; the protein given is the translation of the DNA. This chain uses TRDV1 with TRDJ1; 10 nucleotides agree with TRDD3. TCRdb gives no J gene; it was assigned here by matching the DNA to germline. The CDR3 has 16 amino acids. From germline, CDR1 is TSWWSYY and CDR2 QGS. Trimming at V came to 11 bases and at J to 3 bases, leaving 15 bases not matched to a gene. The CDR3 reads CALRTGGLVYADKLIF. CDR3 sequence (DNA): TGTGCTTTAAGAACTGGGGGATTGGTGTACGCCGATAAACTCATCTTT.

This clone occurred a few times. A single base is all that separates this from a far larger clone, so a read error is likely. Other nucleotide sequences from this sample produce the same CDR3. The chain combines TRDV1 with TRDJ1; weak D call: TRDD3 (5 bases). TCRdb records no J gene; here it was assigned by comparing the DNA to germline. This CDR3 has 18 amino acids. The germline CDR1 and CDR2 sequences are TSWWSYY and QGS. CDR3 residues: CALGECTTGAGSADKLIF. Written as DNA, the CDR3 is TGTGCTCTTGGGGAATGTACTACCGGAGCTGGGAGCGCCGACAAACTCATCTTT.

With regard to this clone: TCRdb shows a much larger clone's protein in place of this DNA's translation, and the two differ at residue 19, likely through a read error; the protein shown is translated from the DNA. V gene TRDV1 combines with J gene TRDJ1; TRDD3 matches 8 bases. The germline CDR1 and CDR2 sequences are TSWWSYY and QGS. The CDR3 length is 23 residues. Here the CDR3 reads CALGELPYGWGKRLYRNTNKLIF. The CDR3 DNA sequence: TGTGCTCTTGGGGAACTTCCCTACGGCTGGGGGAAGCGGCTCTATCGAAACACCAATAAACTCATCTTT.

As concerns this clone: Translating this DNA gives a protein that differs at residue 3 from the TCRdb one, which belongs to a much larger clone; a read error is likely, and the protein shown is this translation. The chain couples TRDV1 to TRDJ1, with 7 bases lining up with TRDD2. This CDR3 contains 19 residues. The trim removed 11 bases at V and 0 bases at J, leaving 24 bases unmatched. Germline CDR1 is TSWWSYY and CDR2 is QGS. CDR3 sequence: CAFSYRDGRGLQYTDKLIF. The CDR3, as DNA: TGTGCTTTTTCCTACCGGGATGGTAGAGGGTTACAGTACACCGATAAACTCATCTTT.

The sample holds a few counts of this clone. This sequence is one base from a far larger clone and is likely a read error. This specimen includes other DNA sequences encoding the same CDR3. The genes are TRDV2 and TRDJ1; 13 bases are shared with TRDD3. TCRdb is silent on the J gene; assignment here came from matching the DNA to germline. The CDR3 contains 21 residues. The junction had 21 bases not matched to a gene; V was cut back by 3 bases and J by 3 bases. Germline V gene lookup returns CDR1 GEAIGNYY and CDR2 EKD. This chain's CDR3 is CACDGLLGDTQGRGAPDKLIF. CDR3 nucleotides: TGTGCCTGTGACGGGCTACTGGGGGATACGCAAGGGCGTGGGGCCCCCGATAAACTCATCTTT.

Points on this clone: Translating this DNA gives a protein that differs at residue 8 from the TCRdb one, which belongs to a much larger clone; a read error is likely, and the protein shown is this translation. The J gene is TRDJ1, the V gene TRDV2, with TRDD3 identical over 12 bases. Trimming at V came to 3 bases and at J to 3 bases, leaving 13 bases not matched to a gene. The CDR3 contains 18 residues. Germline V gene lookup returns CDR1 GEAIGNYY and CDR2 EKD. The CDR3 DNA sequence: TGTGCCTGTGACCAGCTAAGTGCTGGGGGATACGCTCCCGATAAACTCATCTTT. Encoded protein: CACDQLSAGGYAPDKLIF.

Of note for this clone: The translation of this DNA and the TCRdb protein of a much larger clone differ at residue 5, probably owing to a read error; the protein shown here is translated from the DNA. This chain links TRDV2 with TRDJ1; tentatively, D is TRDD3 (6 bases). The J gene, left out of TCRdb, was set here by checking the DNA against germline. The CDR3 extends over 13 amino acids. Trimming took 1 base from V and 4 from J, leaving 9 bases between them. Germline values: CDR1 GEAIGNYY, CDR2 EKD. The CDR3: CACDTVLGDKLIF. The CDR3 coding sequence is TGTGCCTGTGACACGGTACTGGGCGATAAACTCATCTTT.

A note on this clone: This likely stems from a read error, as it lies one base from a far larger clone. The rearrangement links TRDV2 to TRDJ1; 9 positions match TRDD3. No J segment appears in TCRdb, so it was assigned here by matching the sequence to germline. In germline, CDR1 is GEAIGNYY, CDR2 EKD. The CDR3 extends over 19 amino acids. The DNA for the CDR3 is TGTGCCTGCGACAAGGTTGCGGGGGGGATACTGCGGTACACCGATAAACTCATCTTT. It yields the protein CACDKVAGGILRYTDKLIF.

Worth noting for this clone: Translating this DNA gives a protein that differs at residue 6 from the TCRdb one, which belongs to a much larger clone; a read error is likely, and the protein shown is this translation. This chain's CDR3 is CALGPPPPLDTLLGTSGVTDKLIF. In nucleotides, the CDR3 is TGTGCTCTTGGTCCCCCCCCCCCACTCGACACCTTACTGGGGACCTCGGGTGTCACCGATAAACTCATCTTT. The chain links TRDV1 to TRDJ1, with TRDD3 matching 7 bases. Here the J gene came from matching the DNA to germline, since TCRdb omits it. Germline loops: CDR1 TSWWSYY, CDR2 QGS. Losses at the gene ends were 6 bases for V and 1 base for J; bases not matched to a gene: 35. The CDR3 covers 24 residues.

This clone turned up a few times. TCRdb attributes to this sequence the protein of a much larger clone, which differs from the DNA translation at residue 3; a read error is likely, and the protein displayed is translated from the DNA. The chain recombines TRDV2 with TRDJ1, with 11 bases aligning to TRDD3. The J gene is absent in TCRdb and was assigned here via DNA matching to germline. In germline, CDR1 is GEAIGNYY, CDR2 EKD. The CDR3 runs to 20 residues. The CDR3 region is CARDPLRPVTGGYTDDKLIF. The DNA for the CDR3 is TGTGCCCGTGACCCCCTTCGACCCGTTACTGGGGGATATACCGACGATAAACTCATCTTT.

About this clone itself: A far larger clone is just one base off, so this is likely a read error. In the same sample, other DNA sequences code for this CDR3. The J gene is TRDJ1, the V gene TRDV1; 10 bases align to TRDD3. Germline CDR1 is TSWWSYY and CDR2 is QGS. This CDR3 contains 18 residues. CDR3 protein: CALGELRGIRSFPTKLIF. The DNA of the CDR3 is TGCGCTCTTGGGGAACTGAGGGGGATACGCTCCTTCCCGACCAAACTCATCTTT.

As regards this clone: This likely came from a read error, as a far larger clone is one base away. This sample includes further DNA sequences coding for the same CDR3. CDR3 sequence reads: CALGGPSYTKKDMKGIPDKLIF. CDR3 nucleotides: TGTGCTCTTGGGGGTCCTTCGTATACAAAAAAGGACATGAAGGGGATTCCCGATAAACTCATCTTC. TRDV1 is the V gene, and the J gene was not called; TRDD3 is the table's D call and was not checked against the DNA. Germline CDR1 reads TSWWSYY; CDR2 reads QGS. CDR3 size: 22 residues.

This clone was seen a handful of times. TCRdb shows a much larger clone's protein in place of this DNA's translation, and the two differ at residue 10, likely through a read error; the protein shown is translated from the DNA. V usage is TRDV1 and J usage is TRDJ1; no clear D. TCRdb supplies no J gene; here it was assigned by aligning the nucleotide sequence to germline. CDR1 and CDR2 from the germline V gene are TSWWSYY and QGS. This CDR3 is built from 18 residues. Trimming stripped 2 bases from V and 2 bases from J, with 21 bases between. The CDR3 region is CALGEEKGGVSRTDKLIF. The CDR3 DNA follows: TGTGCTCTTGGGGAAGAGAAAGGCGGGGTAAGTAGAACCGATAAACTCATCTTT.

This clone has more than one count but fewer than ten. The amino acid sequence in TCRdb belongs to a much larger clone and departs from this DNA's translation at residue 3, likely a sequencing read error; the sequence shown is translated from the DNA. The chain recombines TRDV2 with TRDJ1; tentative D call: TRDD3 (6 bases). Germline loops: CDR1 GEAIGNYY, CDR2 EKD. The CDR3 loop spans 16 amino acids. Written as DNA, the CDR3 is TGTGCCCGTGAAGGTGGGGGTCCCCCTTCGGCCGATAAACTCATCTTT. This encodes CAREGGGPPSADKLIF.

This clone showed up just a few times. A read error is the likely source, as a far larger clone sits one nucleotide away. Other DNA sequences of this sample code for an identical CDR3. This chain joins TRAV23/DV6 and TRDJ1; D gene unclear. No J gene is reported in TCRdb; it was inferred here by comparing the DNA with germline. The CDR3 length is 13 residues. Per germline, CDR1 NTAFDY and CDR2 IRPDVSE (reference sequence). V was shortened by 2 bases and J by 2 bases, with 10 bases between the two germline ends. DNA for the CDR3: TGTGCAGCAAGTTGGTGGGAGACCGATAAACTCATCTTT. Protein: CAASWWETDKLIF.

This clone was counted a few times. A far larger clone is off by one base, so a read error is likely. Within the sample, other DNA sequences also encode this same CDR3. The V gene is TRDV1, but the J gene lacks a call; TRDD3 is the table's D call, not checked against the DNA. Germline V gene data show CDR1 as TSWWSYY and CDR2 as QGS. The CDR3 is 23 amino acids. The CDR3 here is CALGEVLAPLGGYPGPYTDKLIF. DNA for the CDR3: TGTGCTCTTGGGGAAGTTCTGGCTCCCCTTGGGGGATACCCTGGGCCCTACACCGATAAACTCATCTTC.

Worth noting for this clone: This likely reflects a read error, since a far larger clone is one base away. In the same sample, other DNA sequences code for this CDR3. The chain recombines TRDV2 with TRDJ1; D is uncertain. The J gene, left out of TCRdb, was set here by checking the DNA against germline. The CDR3 runs to 20 residues. Germline V gene lookup returns CDR1 GEAIGNYY and CDR2 EKD. The germline V and J ends were trimmed by 0 bases and 3 bases, with 28 bases remaining between them. This CDR3 reads CACDTVTVIDRGGHPDKLIF. CDR3 sequence (DNA): TGTGCCTGTGACACCGTAACGGTTATTGACCGAGGCGGTCACCCCGATAAACTCATCTTT.

Of note for this clone: Translating this DNA gives a protein that differs at residue 12 from the TCRdb one, which belongs to a much larger clone; a read error is likely, and the protein shown is this translation. The chain employs TRDV2 and TRDJ1, with D maybe TRDD3 (6 bases). The J gene, not given by TCRdb, was assigned here from a germline match of the nucleotide sequence. There are 16 residues in the CDR3. CDR1 is GEAIGNYY and CDR2 is EKD in the germline V gene. The ends were cut back, 3 bases at V and 6 bases at J, with 22 bases in the middle. The CDR3 DNA reads as TGTGCCTGTGACCCCCTCGGCGGGGGGGGGGACAATAAACTCATCTTT. Protein sequence: CACDPLGGGGDNKLIF.

In this sample, this clone is medium-sized. Other nucleotide sequences from this sample produce the same CDR3. V gene TRDV1 combines with J gene TRDJ1; D might be TRDD3 (6 bases). V was trimmed by 4 bases and J by 2 bases, leaving 20 bases between them. The CDR3 extends over 17 amino acids. CDR1 and CDR2 (germline): TSWWSYY, QGS. The CDR3 bases are TGTGCTCTTGGGGCCGAAGGGGGGACCCCGGGTACCGATAAACTCATCTTT. Its protein product is CALGAEGGTPGTDKLIF.

Regarding this clone: With only one base between it and a far larger clone, this is likely a read error. The same CDR3 arises from other DNA sequences in this sample as well. The rearrangement links TRDV2 to TRDJ3; D gene ambiguous. Since TCRdb gives no J gene, matching the DNA to germline was used here to assign it. V lost 2 bases and J 0 bases, leaving 13 bases between the germline ends. Germline loops: CDR1 GEAIGNYY, CDR2 EKD. CDR3 length: 18 amino acids. The CDR3 nucleotides read TGTGCCTGTGACAGAATGGGCGAAAGCTCCTGGGACACCCGACAGATGTTTTTC. Its translation is CACDRMGESSWDTRQMFF.

This clone was counted many times. V gene TRDV1 combines with J gene TRDJ1, with a weak D call TRDD3 (6 bases). The CDR3 covers 12 residues. V shed 6 bases and J shed 8 bases, with 13 bases lying between them. Per the germline V gene, CDR1 is TSWWSYY and CDR2 is QGS. The chain's CDR3 is CALGFPLGKLIF. The CDR3 bases are TGTGCTCTTGGCTTCCCCCTGGGGAAACTCATCTTT.

This clone came up many times. The rearrangement uses TRDV1 and TRDJ1; D is unresolved. The V end was cut by 1 base, the J end by 4 bases, with 13 bases between. The CDR3 sequence is 15 residues long. Germline V gene data show CDR1 as TSWWSYY and CDR2 as QGS. CDR3 in amino acids: CALGERRRYGDKLIF. In DNA, the CDR3 is TGTGCTCTTGGGGAACGGAGAAGGTATGGCGATAAACTCATCTTT.

A note on this clone: This sequence is one base from a far larger clone and is likely a read error. The identical CDR3 is also encoded by other nucleotide sequences in the sample. This chain uses TRDV1 with TRDJ1, with TRDD3 matching 13 bases. The J gene is absent in TCRdb and was assigned here via DNA matching to germline. Per the germline V gene, CDR1 is TSWWSYY and CDR2 is QGS. The CDR3 runs to 18 residues. CDR3 sequence: CALGESNKLGDTSDKLIF. The DNA for the CDR3 is TGTGCTCTCGGGGAATCAAATAAACTGGGGGATACGTCCGATAAACTCATCTTT.